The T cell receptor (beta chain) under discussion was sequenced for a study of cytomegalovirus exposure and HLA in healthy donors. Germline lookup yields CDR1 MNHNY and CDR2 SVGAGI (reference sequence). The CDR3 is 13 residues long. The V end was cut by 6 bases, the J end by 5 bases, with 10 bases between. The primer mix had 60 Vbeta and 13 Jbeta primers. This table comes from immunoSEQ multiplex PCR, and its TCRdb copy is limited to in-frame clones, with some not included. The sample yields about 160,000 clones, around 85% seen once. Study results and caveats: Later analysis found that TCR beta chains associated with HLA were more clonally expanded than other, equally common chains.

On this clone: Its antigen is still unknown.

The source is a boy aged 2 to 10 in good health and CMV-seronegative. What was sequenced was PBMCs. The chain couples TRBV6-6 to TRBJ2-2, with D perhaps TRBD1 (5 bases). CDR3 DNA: TGTGCCAGCAGAGCAGGGCGGACCGGGGAGCTGTTTTTT. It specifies CASRAGRTGELFF.